Listed here are 15 T cell receptor beta chains from one sample, sequenced in a study of cytomegalovirus exposure and HLA in healthy donors. Primers: 60 Vbeta forward and 13 Jbeta reverse. The method was immunoSEQ multiplex PCR; TCRdb's version includes in-frame clones alone and lacks a portion of them. The table lists around 120,000 clones, roughly three quarters of them singletons. Sequencing was performed on PBMCs. Every receptor here comes from a man aged 50 to 59 in good health and CMV-seropositive.

CDR3 amino acids: CSVGGGTEAFF. The CDR3, as DNA: TGCAGCGTTGGCGGAGGTACTGAAGCTTTCTTT. The gene calls are TRBV29-1 and TRBJ1-1; no clear D. The CDR3 has 11 amino acids. The V end lost 4 bases, the J end lost 5 bases, and 8 bases lay between the germline ends. Per the germline V gene, CDR1 is SQVTM and CDR2 is ANQGSEA.

The V call is TRBV6-1, the J call TRBJ1-4; 8 nucleotides match TRBD1. Germline-derived CDR1 and CDR2 are MNHNS and SASEGT. The junction had 3 bases not matched to a gene; V was cut back by 6 bases and J by 3 bases. The CDR3 runs 14 residues. The CDR3 spells CASSAGGPNEKLFF. In DNA form, the CDR3 reads TGTGCCAGCAGCGCAGGGGGCCCTAATGAAAAACTGTTTTTT.

The chain couples TRBV7-6 to TRBJ2-3, with 12 bases lining up with TRBD2. CDR1 SGHVS and CDR2 FNYEAQ come from the germline V gene. V lost 5 bases, J lost 5 bases, and 8 bases stayed unmatched. The CDR3 sequence is 16 residues long. The CDR3 spells CASSRPSGGAGDTQYF. The DNA for the CDR3 is TGTGCCAGCAGCCGCCCTAGCGGGGGGGCCGGAGATACGCAGTATTTT. The full variable domain, with the rest looked up from reference TRBV7-6 and TRBJ2-3, is GAGVSQSPRYKVTKRGQDVALRCDPISGHVSLYWYRQALGQGPEFLTYFNYEAQQDKSGLPNDRFSAERPEGSISTLTIQRTEQRDSAMYRCASSRPSGGAGDTQYFGPGTRLTVL.

V and J are TRBV5-6 and TRBJ2-7; 10 bases are shared with TRBD2. The CDR3 is 14 residues long. The V gene end was trimmed by 2 bases and the J gene end by 3 bases; junction bases not matched to a gene: 2. Germline lookup yields CDR1 SGHDT and CDR2 YYEEEE. CDR3 in amino acids: CASSFSGRLYEQYF. The DNA of the CDR3 is TGTGCCAGCAGCTTTAGCGGGAGGCTCTACGAGCAGTACTTC.

The chain links TRBV5-8 to TRBJ1-2; D possibly corresponds to TRBD1 (5 bases). This CDR3 comprises 15 residues. V was pared by 4 bases and J by 4 bases, with 17 bases between. Germline-derived CDR1 and CDR2 are SGHTS and YDEGEE. The CDR3 nucleotides read TGTGCCAGCAGCCTCCTGACAGACCTTACCTATGGCTACACCTTC. This sequence encodes CASSLLTDLTYGYTF.

CDR3 DNA sequence: TGTGCCAGCAGCTCCCGGGGACAGGGGGCGGCCGGAATAGAGCAGTACTTC. Its translation is CASSSRGQGAAGIEQYF. The chain couples TRBV9 to TRBJ2-7; 12 nucleotides line up with TRBD1. From germline, CDR1 is SGDLS and CDR2 YYNGEE. V was clipped by 4 bases and J by 7 bases; unmatched bases: 15. The CDR3 sequence is 17 residues long. Looking up the rest from reference TRBV9 and TRBJ2-7 gives the full variable domain: DSGVTQTPKHLITATGQRVTLRCSPRSGDLSVYWYQQSLDQGLQFLIQYYNGEERAKGNILERFSAQQFPDLHSELNLSSLELGDSALYFCASSSRGQGAAGIEQYFGPGTRLTVT.

The rearrangement uses TRBV25-1 and TRBJ1-1; perhaps TRBD1 as D (6 bases). The CDR3 is 13 amino acids. Germline assignment: CDR1 MGHDK and CDR2 SYGVNS. The ends were cut back, 5 bases at V and 2 bases at J, with 9 bases in the middle. The CDR3 is CASSRTVNTEAFF. The CDR3 nucleotides read TGTGCCAGCAGTAGGACAGTAAACACTGAAGCTTTCTTT.

Written as DNA, the CDR3 is TGCGCCAGCAGCTTTGGACAGAACACAGATACGCAGTATTTT. This encodes CASSFGQNTDTQYF. This chain connects TRBV5-1 to TRBJ2-3, with TRBD1 as a possible D gene (6 bases). Trimming took off 2 bases at V and 2 bases at J, with 9 bases between the two ends. Germline V gene data show CDR1 as SGHRS and CDR2 as YFSETQ. This CDR3 has 14 amino acids.

The chain is built from TRBV5-1 and TRBJ2-7; TRBD2 might be the D (6 bases). The CDR3 contains 17 residues. The V and J ends lost 0 bases and 2 bases respectively, with 18 bases between them. Germline assignment: CDR1 SGHRS and CDR2 YFSETQ. CDR3 sequence reads: CASSLVDGTPRPYEQYF. CDR3 nucleotide sequence: TGCGCCAGCAGCTTGGTGGACGGGACTCCTAGACCCTACGAGCAGTACTTC.

The J gene is TRBJ2-2, the V gene TRBV6-1; D remains ambiguous. The CDR3 is 13 amino acids. V dropped 0 bases and J dropped 8 bases, with 7 bases sitting between them. CDR1 and CDR2 (germline): MNHNS, SASEGT. The CDR3 DNA follows: TGTGCCAGCAGTGAAGCATGGGCTGGGGAGCTGTTTTTT. This translates into CASSEAWAGELFF.

This clone was detected a few times. The chain uses TRBV20-1 and TRBJ2-1; tentative D call: TRBD2 (5 bases). Per germline, CDR1 DFQATT and CDR2 SNEGSKA (reference sequence). The CDR3 loop spans 8 amino acids. CDR3 region: CRPGEQFF. The CDR3 DNA follows: TGCAGACCGGGGGAGCAGTTCTTC.

V gene TRBV5-1 combines with J gene TRBJ2-7, with D hard to call. Between the trimmed V and J ends, which lost 4 bases and 6 bases, there was a span of 17 bases. CDR1 SGHRS and CDR2 YFSETQ come from the germline V gene. The CDR3 is 14 amino acids. DNA of the CDR3: TGCGCCAGCAGCCCCGCAGACTCCTACGCCGAGCAGTACTTC. As protein: CASSPADSYAEQYF.

The chain is built from TRBV19 and TRBJ2-7, with 10 bases that match TRBD1. The CDR3 runs to 17 residues. The junction had 13 bases not matched to a gene; V was cut back by 2 bases and J by 6 bases. CDR1 is LNHDA, CDR2 SQIVND, per germline (reference sequence). This CDR3 is CASSIWGTGDRLREQYF. The CDR3 nucleotides read TGTGCCAGTAGTATATGGGGGACAGGGGACCGGTTGCGCGAGCAGTACTTC.

The chain's CDR3 is CSGGQSTEAFF. CDR3 nucleotide sequence: TGCAGCGGTGGACAATCCACTGAAGCTTTCTTT. The chain uses TRBV29-1 and TRBJ1-1, with a tentative D call TRBD1 (5 bases). There are 11 residues in the CDR3. Trimming removed 7 bases at V and 4 bases at J, with 10 bases between. Germline V gives CDR1 SQVTM, CDR2 ANQGSEA.

The chain employs TRBV19 and TRBJ2-2, with TRBD1 as a possible D gene (6 bases). This CDR3 has 16 amino acids. V gave up 5 bases and J gave up 7 bases, with 20 bases separating them. The germline V gene encodes CDR1 LNHDA and CDR2 SQIVND (reference sequence). Here the CDR3 reads CASSLRTRGSFGELFF. CDR3 nucleotide sequence: TGTGCCAGTAGTCTCAGAACCAGGGGATCTTTCGGGGAGCTGTTTTTT.